This TCR beta chain was retrieved from a study of beta chain features in type 1 diabetes. Study-wide results and caveats: Shorter TCRB CDR3s, moderately but significantly so, marked every one of the four CD4+ subsets in Type 1 diabetes patients.

Germline V gene data show CDR1 as SGHTA and CDR2 as FQGNSA. This CDR3 has 13 amino acids. V lost 1 base to trimming and J lost 7 bases, with 8 bases between them. Comments on this clone: Its antigen is undetermined.

All of the isolated RNA was reverse transcribed, so expressed TCRB transcripts were sequenced. The data were produced by immunoSEQ multiplex PCR, yet TCRdb's version contains in-frame clones alone and is incomplete. The sample yields 250,000 to 300,000 clones, about 23% seen once. Sequencing was performed on naive CD4+ T cells from blood. The sequence came from a woman in her twenties or thirties with type 1 diabetes. The chain combines TRBV7-2 with TRBJ2-1, with TRBD2 as a possible D gene (5 bases). CDR3 in DNA: TGTGCCAGCAGCTTAGGTCGGGAAAATGAGCAGTTCTTC. Protein: CASSLGRENEQFF. The whole variable domain, remainder taken from reference TRBV7-2 and TRBJ2-1, is GAGVSQSPSNKVTEKGKDVELRCDPISGHTALYWYRQSLGQGLEFLIYFQGNSAPDKSGLPSDRFSAERTGGSVSTLTIQRTQQEDSAVYLCASSLGRENEQFFGPGTRLTVL.